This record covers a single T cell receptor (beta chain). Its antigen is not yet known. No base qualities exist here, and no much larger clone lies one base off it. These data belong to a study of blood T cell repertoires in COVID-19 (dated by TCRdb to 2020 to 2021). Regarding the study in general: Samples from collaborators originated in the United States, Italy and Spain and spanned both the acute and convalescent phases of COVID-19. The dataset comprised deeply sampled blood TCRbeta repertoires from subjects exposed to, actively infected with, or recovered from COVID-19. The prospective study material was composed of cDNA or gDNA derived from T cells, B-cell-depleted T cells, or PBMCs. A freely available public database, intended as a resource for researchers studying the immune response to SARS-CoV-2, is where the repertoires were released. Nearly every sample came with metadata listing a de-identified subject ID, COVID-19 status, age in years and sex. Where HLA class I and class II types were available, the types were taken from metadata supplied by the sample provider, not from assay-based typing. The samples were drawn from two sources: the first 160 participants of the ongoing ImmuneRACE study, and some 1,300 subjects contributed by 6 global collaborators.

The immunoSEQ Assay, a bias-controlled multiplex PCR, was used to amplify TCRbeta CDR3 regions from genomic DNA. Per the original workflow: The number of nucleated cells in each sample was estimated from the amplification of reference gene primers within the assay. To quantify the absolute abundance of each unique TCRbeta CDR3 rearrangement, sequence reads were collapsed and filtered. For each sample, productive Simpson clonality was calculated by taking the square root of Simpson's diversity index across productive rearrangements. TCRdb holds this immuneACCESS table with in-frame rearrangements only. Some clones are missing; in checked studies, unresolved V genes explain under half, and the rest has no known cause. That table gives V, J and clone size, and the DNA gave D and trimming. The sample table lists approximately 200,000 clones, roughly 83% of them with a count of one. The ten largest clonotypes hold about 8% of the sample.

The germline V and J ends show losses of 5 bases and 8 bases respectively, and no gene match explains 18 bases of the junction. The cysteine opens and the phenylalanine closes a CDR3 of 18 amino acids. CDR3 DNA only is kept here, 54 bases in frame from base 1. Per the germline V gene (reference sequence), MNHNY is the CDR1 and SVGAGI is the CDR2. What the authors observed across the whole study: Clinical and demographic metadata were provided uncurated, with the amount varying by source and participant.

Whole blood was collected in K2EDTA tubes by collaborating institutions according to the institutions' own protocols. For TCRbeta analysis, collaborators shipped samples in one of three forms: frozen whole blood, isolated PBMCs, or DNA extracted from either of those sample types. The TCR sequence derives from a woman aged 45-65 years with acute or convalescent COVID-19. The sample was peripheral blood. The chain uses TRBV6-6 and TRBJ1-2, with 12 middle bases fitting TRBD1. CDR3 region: CASSPNRDRGLRIGGYTF. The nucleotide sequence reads TGTGCCAGCAGTCCCAACCGGGACAGGGGGCTACGTATCGGGGGCTACACCTTC.